The 3 T cell receptor beta chains below come from one sample, sequenced in a study of CD8 T cells in ankylosing spondylitis. Points from the study as a whole: Typical of ankylosing spondylitis blood, it appeared, was a TCR beta motif of eight highly homologous variants.

Antigen specificity for these receptors is unknown. TCRdb reprocessed the 5' RACE reads via MiXCR and lists one record per CDR3 protein. This table holds around 770,000 distinct CDR3 sequences, around 20% found once. The sample was blood, either unsorted or a sorted T cell fraction (not recorded which). These receptors were obtained from a male donor with ankylosing spondylitis.

The CDR3, as DNA: TGTGCCAGCAGCTTGGTCAGTCACAATGAGCAGTTCTTC. Protein product: CASSLVSHNEQFF. The rearrangement links TRBV7-2 to TRBJ2-1, with D uncertain. V lost 3 bases, J lost 5 bases, and 8 bases lay in between. Per germline, CDR1 SGHTA and CDR2 FQGNSA. This CDR3 has 13 residues.

This clonotype was seen a handful of times. The chain carries TRBV2 and TRBJ1-5; no definite D call. In germline, CDR1 is SNHLY, CDR2 FYNNEI. CDR3 length equals 13 residues. Trimming left V 6 bases short and J 4 bases short, with 10 bases between. The CDR3, as DNA: TGTGCCAGCAGGCCTACAGCAAATCAGCCCCAGCATTTT. It translates to CASRPTANQPQHF.

V gene TRBV20-1 combines with J gene TRBJ2-7, with TRBD2 matching 7 bases. The J segment lost 4 bases and the V segment lost 3 bases, leaving 12 bases of the junction unmatched. Germline CDR1 reads DFQATT; CDR2 reads SNEGSKA (reference sequence). The CDR3 has 15 residues. In nucleotides, the CDR3 is TGCAGTGCTAGTTTCCAGCGGGGAACAATTTACGAGCAGTACTTC. Protein: CSASFQRGTIYEQYF.